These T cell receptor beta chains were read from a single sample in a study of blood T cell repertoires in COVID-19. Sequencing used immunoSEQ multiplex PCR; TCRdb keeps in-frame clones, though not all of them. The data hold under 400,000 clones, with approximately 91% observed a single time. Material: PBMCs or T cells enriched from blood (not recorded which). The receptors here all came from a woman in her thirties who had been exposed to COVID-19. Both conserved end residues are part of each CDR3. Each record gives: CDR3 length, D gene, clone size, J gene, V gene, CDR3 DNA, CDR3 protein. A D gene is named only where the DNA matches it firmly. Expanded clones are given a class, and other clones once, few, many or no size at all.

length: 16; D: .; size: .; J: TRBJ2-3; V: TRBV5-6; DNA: TGTGCCAGCAGCTTGTGGGCCGAGAGTAGCACAGATACGCAGTATTTT; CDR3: CASSLWAESSTDTQYF
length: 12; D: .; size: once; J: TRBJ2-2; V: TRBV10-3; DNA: TGTGCCATGAGCTTGAACACCGGGGAGCTGTTTTTT; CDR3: CAMSLNTGELFF
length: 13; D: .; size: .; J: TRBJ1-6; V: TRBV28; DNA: TGTGCCAGCAGGACAGGTTATAATTCACCCCTCCACTTT; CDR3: CASRTGYNSPLHF
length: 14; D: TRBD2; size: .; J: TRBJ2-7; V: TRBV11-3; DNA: TGTGCCAGCAGCTTATTAGCGGGGAGCCACGAGCAGTACTTC; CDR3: CASSLLAGSHEQYF
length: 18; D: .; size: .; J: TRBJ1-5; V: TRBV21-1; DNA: TGTGCCAGCAGCACTACATATCTCAGGGGCAGGGGCAATCAGCCCCAGCATTTT; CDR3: CASSTTYLRGRGNQPQHF
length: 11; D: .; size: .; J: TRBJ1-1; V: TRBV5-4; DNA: TGTGCCAGCAGCTTGCGCACTGAAGCTTTCTTT; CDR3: CASSLRTEAFF
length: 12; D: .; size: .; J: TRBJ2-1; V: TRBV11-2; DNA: TGTGCCAGCAGCTCTTTGTACAATGAGCAGTTCTTC; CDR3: CASSSLYNEQFF
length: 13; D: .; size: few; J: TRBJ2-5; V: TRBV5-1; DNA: TGCGCCAGCAGCTTGCAGTTTCCAGAGACCCAGTACTTC; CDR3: CASSLQFPETQYF
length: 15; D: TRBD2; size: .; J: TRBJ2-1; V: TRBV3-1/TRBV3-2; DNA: TGTGCCAGCAGCCCGCCTAGCGGGAGGGCCGATGAGCAGTTCTTC; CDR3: CASSPPSGRADEQFF
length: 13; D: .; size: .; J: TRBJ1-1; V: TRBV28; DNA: TGTGCCAGCATCACGATCGGGGGGACTGAAGCTTTCTTT; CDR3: CASITIGGTEAFF
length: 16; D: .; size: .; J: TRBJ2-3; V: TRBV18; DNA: TGTGCCAGCTCACCACCGGGTCACAGAAGCACAGATACGCAGTATTTT; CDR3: CASSPPGHRSTDTQYF
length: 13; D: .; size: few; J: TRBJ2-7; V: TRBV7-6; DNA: TGTGCCAGCAGCCGACAAAACTCCTACGAGCAGTACTTC; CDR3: CASSRQNSYEQYF
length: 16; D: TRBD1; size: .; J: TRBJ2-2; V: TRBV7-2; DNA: TGTGCCAGCAGCCGGAATCGGGACAGTATGACCGGGGAGCTGTTTTTT; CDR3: CASSRNRDSMTGELFF
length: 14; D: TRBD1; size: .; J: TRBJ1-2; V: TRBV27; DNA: TGTGCCAGCAGTCCACGACAGGGAAACTATGGCTACACCTTC; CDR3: CASSPRQGNYGYTF
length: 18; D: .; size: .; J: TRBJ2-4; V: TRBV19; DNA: TGTGCCAGTAGTATGGAGGTAGTGGGCAGGTCGCGGGCAAACATTCAGTACTTC; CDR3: CASSMEVVGRSRANIQYF